One sample yielded the 7 T cell receptor beta chains listed below, sequenced in a study of molecular identifiers for immune sequencing clone quantification. TCRdb itself ran the PCR reads through MiXCR, one entry per CDR3 protein. The sample lists over 600,000 distinct CDR3 sequences, 20% occurring once. Sequencing was done on a sample of naive CD8+ T cells from blood, with Jurkat cell RNA spiked in. Subset reported: FACS-sorted CD8+CD4-CCR7+CD45RA+ naive T cells. Receptor source: a human donor in good health. Some libraries in this study had Jurkat cell RNA spiked in.

On this clonotype itself: One base away lies a much larger clone, so this may be a sequencing read error. The V gene is TRBV20-1, the J gene TRBJ2-7; D is possibly TRBD2 (6 bases). V dropped 3 bases and J dropped 0 bases, with 9 bases sitting between them. This CDR3 has 13 residues. Germline loops: CDR1 DFQATT, CDR2 SNEGSKA (reference sequence). The CDR3 region is CSARGGASYEQYF. CDR3 sequence (DNA): TGCAGTGCTAGGGGCGGGGCCTCCTACGAGCAGTACTTC.

The rearrangement uses TRBV12-3 or TRBV12-4 and TRBJ2-5, with 8 bases that match TRBD2. The CDR3 is 17 residues long. The trim removed 5 bases at V and 2 bases at J, leaving 13 bases unmatched. The CDR3 reads CASSVWEAGGQQETQYF. CDR3 DNA sequence: TGTGCCAGCAGTGTCTGGGAGGCGGGAGGCCAACAAGAGACCCAGTACTTC.

At least ten counts were recorded for this clonotype. CDR3 DNA: TGTGCCTGGAACGACCTAGGGCACGAGCAGTACTTC. Its translation is CAWNDLGHEQYF. This sequence joins TRBV30 and TRBJ2-7; no firm D call. Germline V gives CDR1 GTSNPN, CDR2 SVGIG (reference sequence). The ends were cut back, 4 bases at V and 5 bases at J, with 12 bases in the middle. This CDR3 region has 12 residues.

The CDR3 protein is CSAKDRLYEQYF. The DNA for the CDR3 is TGCAGTGCCAAGGACAGGCTGTACGAGCAGTACTTC. V and J are TRBV20-1 and TRBJ2-7; 7 nucleotides match TRBD1. Unmatched junction bases numbered 6, after V lost 6 bases and J lost 4 bases. Per the germline V gene, CDR1 is DFQATT and CDR2 is SNEGSKA (reference sequence). This CDR3 region has 12 residues.

The chain is built from TRBV7-9 and TRBJ1-3; D possibly corresponds to TRBD1 (5 bases). This CDR3 has 16 residues. Between the trimmed V and J ends, which lost 0 bases and 0 bases, there was a span of 9 bases. Germline values: CDR1 SEHNR, CDR2 FQNEAQ (reference sequence). The CDR3 DNA reads as TGTGCCAGCAGCTTAGCGCATGGGGGCTCTGGAAACACCATATATTTT. Its protein is CASSLAHGGSGNTIYF.

V and J are TRBV4-3 and TRBJ1-2; possible D gene TRBD1, 5 bases. The CDR3 runs to 15 residues. Trimming cost V 0 bases and J 0 bases, with 8 bases left between them. Germline CDR1 LGHNA, CDR2 YSLEER. As DNA, the CDR3 is TGCGCCAGCAGCCAAGAGTGGACAACTAACTATGGCTACACCTTC. This encodes CASSQEWTTNYGYTF.

The chain has TRBV11-2 and TRBJ2-7, with unresolved D. The ends were cut back, 3 bases at V and 4 bases at J, with 13 bases in the middle. CDR1 and CDR2 from the germline V gene are SGHAT and FQNNGV. This CDR3 is 14 amino acids long. The CDR3 here is CASSFLGSRYEQYF. In nucleotides, the CDR3 is TGTGCCAGCAGCTTTCTCGGGTCTAGGTACGAGCAGTACTTC.